This is a list of T cell receptor beta chains from one sample in a study of response to subunit inactivated influenza vaccine. TCRdb redid the calling of the RT-PCR reads with MiXCR, one entry per CDR3 protein. The sample yields 550,000 to 800,000 distinct CDR3 sequences, 15% to 18% seen once. The sequenced sample was PBMCs from blood, obtained 11 to 12 days after vaccination. These receptors were obtained from a man aged 45-65 years who received an inactivated influenza vaccine. The conserved cysteine and the conserved F or W are not part of the CDR3 here. Fields, in order: clone size, V gene, J gene, CDR3 protein. Size is omitted from some rows. Given values are once, few, many or a class for expanded clones.

size: .; V: TRBV27; J: TRBJ2-7; CDR3: ASRPTRQGALFEQY
size: many; V: TRBV5-1; J: TRBJ1-1; CDR3: ASSLVPGKNTEAF
size: many; V: TRBV14; J: TRBJ2-5; CDR3: ASSPSGRIQY
size: .; V: TRBV6-5; J: TRBJ2-2; CDR3: ASSVLAENTGELF
size: few; V: TRBV28; J: TRBJ2-1; CDR3: ASSSGTSLLEQF
size: few; V: TRBV29-1; J: TRBJ2-1; CDR3: SVSGLAGKEQF
size: .; V: TRBV11-2; J: TRBJ2-7; CDR3: ASSLGARAYEQY
size: .; V: TRBV7-9; J: TRBJ2-4; CDR3: ASSPRTGVDIQY
size: many; V: TRBV12-3/TRBV12-4; J: TRBJ2-2; CDR3: ASSSDRVPGELF
size: .; V: TRBV6-1; J: TRBJ2-3; CDR3: ASSPFRSTDTQY
size: few; V: TRBV30; J: TRBJ2-5; CDR3: AWSVAAQETQY
size: .; V: TRBV6-1; J: TRBJ2-6; CDR3: ASTPIRSVGSSGANVLT
size: few; V: TRBV6-2/TRBV6-3; J: TRBJ2-3; CDR3: ASTKDRRGTDTQY
size: few; V: TRBV28; J: TRBJ2-7; CDR3: ASTNGLAEIYEQY
size: .; V: TRBV6-1; J: TRBJ2-3; CDR3: ASSTAGTGNTQY
size: .; V: TRBV18; J: TRBJ2-1; CDR3: ASSMTGTSEGPQF
size: many; V: TRBV5-1; J: TRBJ2-7; CDR3: ASSRILDGTYEQY
size: .; V: TRBV7-9; J: TRBJ1-4; CDR3: ASSRSAYGNEKLF
size: .; V: TRBV20-1; J: TRBJ2-7; CDR3: SSQGVTYEQY
size: many; V: TRBV5-6; J: TRBJ1-2; CDR3: ASSSTGQAIANYGYT
size: .; V: TRBV4-3; J: TRBJ2-2; CDR3: ASSQDPTGGGGELF
size: .; V: TRBV2; J: TRBJ2-1; CDR3: ASRMGQSDNEQF
size: few; V: TRBV2; J: TRBJ2-3; CDR3: ASSGLAGRDTQY
size: few; V: TRBV4-2; J: TRBJ2-3; CDR3: ASSHPTADTQY
size: .; V: TRBV12-3/TRBV12-4; J: TRBJ2-2; CDR3: ASTRTAGTGELF
size: few; V: TRBV10-3; J: TRBJ2-3; CDR3: AIRERDGTDTQY
size: many; V: TRBV29-1; J: TRBJ2-2; CDR3: SVEMGLLNTGELF
size: once; V: TRBV6-2/TRBV6-3; J: TRBJ1-1; CDR3: ASSYAGNTEAF
size: .; V: TRBV5-1; J: TRBJ2-2; CDR3: ASSLVAALNTGELF
size: .; V: TRBV7-2; J: TRBJ2-1; CDR3: ASSSTGTRVINEQF
size: .; V: TRBV9; J: TRBJ1-6; CDR3: ASSVRRGGQYNSPLH
size: .; V: TRBV19; J: TRBJ1-1; CDR3: ASSRTGAVAEAF
size: few; V: TRBV5-1; J: TRBJ2-5; CDR3: ASSFDRGQETQY
size: few; V: TRBV7-2; J: TRBJ2-4; CDR3: ASSLGAVLAKNIQY